The source of this T cell receptor beta chain is a study of T cell responses to AZD1222 COVID-19 vaccine. Germline loops: CDR1 MNHEY, CDR2 SVGAGI. Trimming cost V 4 bases and J 4 bases; bases outside gene matches: 10. The CDR3 has 15 amino acids. TCRdb's copy holds only in-frame clones and misses some; the assay was immunoSEQ multiplex PCR. This table holds about 150,000 clones, around 84% found once. This clonotype was obtained from an adult who received the AZD1222 COVID-19 vaccine. The sequencing here drew on peripheral blood, taken 28 days after the second AZD1222 dose. The J gene is TRBJ2-7, the V gene TRBV6-5, with TRBD2 matching over 7 bases. CDR3 residues: CASSSLSGGMYEQYF. For the CDR3, the DNA is TGTGCCAGCAGTTCCCTTTCCGGGGGGATGTACGAGCAGTACTTC.